Below, 6 T cell receptor beta chains from the same sample are listed, as sequenced in a study of T-cell memory formation after mild COVID-19. TCRdb passed the 5' RACE reads through MiXCR, listing each CDR3 protein once. The table lists around 100,000 distinct CDR3 sequences, over 20% of them singletons, with about two fifths in the top ten. Material for sequencing was PBMCs or a T cell subset sorted from them (not recorded which). The receptors were sampled from a man aged 18 to 29 who had mild COVID-19 (a few samples of this study predate the infection). Cell type and time point are not known.

This clonotype has just a few counts. This chain links TRBV5-8 with TRBJ2-1; 9 nucleotides match TRBD1. V was pared by 4 bases and J by 2 bases, with 4 bases of the junction left unmatched. The CDR3 consists of 15 residues. The germline CDR1 and CDR2 sequences are SGHTS and YDEGEE. The CDR3 here is CASSPRDRAYNEQFF. CDR3 in DNA: TGTGCCAGCAGCCCCCGGGACAGGGCCTACAATGAGCAGTTCTTC.

The chain joins TRBV6-5 to TRBJ2-3, with D unclear. The CDR3 runs 12 residues. Per germline, CDR1 MNHEY and CDR2 SVGAGI. Trimming took off 6 bases at V and 3 bases at J, with 7 bases between the two ends. Here the CDR3 DNA reads TGTGCCAGCAGGGACGGGACAGATACGCAGTATTTT. Protein product: CASRDGTDTQYF.

This clonotype was found many times. This sequence joins TRBV12-3 or TRBV12-4 and TRBJ2-2, with a tentative D call TRBD1 (6 bases). Trimming took off 3 bases at V and 9 bases at J, with 8 bases between the two ends. This CDR3 is built from 12 residues. CDR3: CASSLGAWELFF. The CDR3 bases are TGTGCCAGCAGTTTGGGGGCGTGGGAGCTGTTTTTT.

The gene calls are TRBV19 and TRBJ2-7; 7 positions match TRBD1. The germline gives CDR1 LNHDA, CDR2 SQIVND (reference sequence). The V and J ends lost 5 bases and 4 bases, in that order; junction bases with no gene match: 5. The CDR3 contains 13 residues. CDR3 DNA sequence: TGTGCCAGTAGTGCGTCAGGGGGTTACGAGCAGTACTTC. Its translation: CASSASGGYEQYF.

This clonotype has more than one count but fewer than ten. V and J are TRBV6-5 and TRBJ2-3; D uncertain. The CDR3 is 14 residues long. V was cut by 6 bases and J by 1 base, with 11 bases left in between. Germline values: CDR1 MNHEY, CDR2 SVGAGI. DNA for the CDR3: TGTGCCAGCAGACCTAGGTGGGGCACAGATACGCAGTATTTT. Translating it yields CASRPRWGTDTQYF.

The genes are TRBV20-1 and TRBJ2-7; 13 bases fit TRBD2. This CDR3 contains 14 residues. Trimming cost V 5 bases and J 1 base; bases outside gene matches: 2. Germline CDR1 and CDR2: DFQATT and SNEGSKA (reference sequence). The CDR3 DNA is TGCAGTGCTCAGACTAGCGGGGGGTCCTACGAGCAGTACGTC. It is translated as CSAQTSGGSYEQYV.